The 23 T cell receptor beta chains reported below all come from one sample, sequenced in a study of T cell responses to AZD1222 COVID-19 vaccine. The method was immunoSEQ multiplex PCR; TCRdb's version includes in-frame clones alone and lacks a portion of them. Of about 180,000 clones detected, 80% to 95% appear once; the ten largest clones hold about 2.1%. Material: peripheral blood, obtained 28 days after the second AZD1222 dose. The source is an adult who received the AZD1222 COVID-19 vaccine.

The chain is built from TRBV7-8 and TRBJ1-3; D gene ambiguous. This CDR3 has 20 residues. V was pared by 2 bases and J by 0 bases, with 23 bases between. Per the germline V gene, CDR1 is SGHVS and CDR2 is FQNEAQ. For the CDR3, the DNA is TGTGCCAGCAGCTTAATTTGGGCTGGGGTCCGCGGATTCTCTGGAAACACCATATATTTT. This gives the protein CASSLIWAGVRGFSGNTIYF.

About this clone: Other nucleotide sequences from this sample produce the same CDR3. J is TRBJ1-2 and V is TRBV5-1, with D perhaps matching TRBD1 (5 bases). CDR3 length equals 13 residues. Germline values: CDR1 SGHRS, CDR2 YFSETQ. V lost 0 bases to trimming and J lost 2 bases, with 5 bases between them. CDR3 bases: TGCGCCAGCAGCTTGGCAGGGAACTATGGCTACACCTTC. Protein: CASSLAGNYGYTF.

V usage is TRBV2 and J usage is TRBJ1-1; D is ambiguous. In germline, CDR1 is SNHLY, CDR2 FYNNEI. Trimming removed 6 bases from V and 1 base from J, with 15 bases in between. The CDR3 has 15 residues. The CDR3, as DNA: TGTGCCAGCAGGCGCCCACAAACGGAGAACACTGAAGCTTTCTTT. Its protein product is CASRRPQTENTEAFF.

The chain couples TRBV4-1 to TRBJ2-3, with 10 bases fitting TRBD2. The junction had 14 bases not matched to a gene; V was cut back by 3 bases and J by 2 bases. Germline V gene data show CDR1 as MGHRA and CDR2 as YSYEKL. The CDR3 is 19 residues long. CDR3 bases: TGCGCCAGCAGCCACGTGGCTAGCGGGGGAGGGAGGGCCACAGATACGCAGTATTTT. Translated, it gives CASSHVASGGGRATDTQYF.

J is TRBJ2-1 and V is TRBV5-6, with 12 bases identical to TRBD2. Trimming at V came to 4 bases and at J to 4 bases, leaving 15 bases not matched to a gene. CDR1 SGHDT and CDR2 YYEEEE come from the germline V gene. CDR3 size: 19 residues. Written as DNA, the CDR3 is TGTGCCAGCAGCCCCCCCCTGGCGGCTAGCGGGGGGGTATACAATGAGCAGTTCTTC. It encodes CASSPPLAASGGVYNEQFF.

This chain links TRBV3-1 (or the pseudogene TRBV3-2) with TRBJ2-6; D is possibly TRBD1 (6 bases). The germline gives CDR1 LGHDT, CDR2 YNNKEL (reference sequence). The CDR3 contains 18 residues. Trimming removed 3 bases from V and 0 bases from J, with 15 bases in between. CDR3 region: CASSHLWTVNSGANVLTF. CDR3 nucleotide sequence: TGTGCCAGCAGCCACCTATGGACAGTGAACTCTGGGGCCAACGTCCTGACTTTC.

The chain is built from TRBV3-1 (or the pseudogene TRBV3-2) and TRBJ2-7, with a tentative D call TRBD2 (5 bases). The germline CDR1 and CDR2 sequences are LGHDT and YNNKEL (reference sequence). The CDR3 is made up of 14 amino acids. Trimming cost V 4 bases and J 2 bases, with 12 bases left between them. The CDR3 DNA reads as TGTGCCAGCAGCCGGACTCAGAAGGCCTACGAGCAGTACTTC. Amino acids: CASSRTQKAYEQYF.

Points on this clone: A read error may account for a junction end that differs from germline. The genes are TRBV18 and TRBJ1-1; D is unclear. Germline CDR1 and CDR2: KGHSH and LQKENI. The CDR3 runs to 10 residues. CDR3 sequence: CASSLERETF. CDR3 DNA: TGTGCCAGCTCACTAGAGCGGGAGACCTTT. Complete variable domain (other parts from reference TRBV18 and TRBJ1-1): NAGVMQNPRHLVRRRGQEARLRCSPMKGHSHVYWYRQLPEEGLKFMVYLQKENIIDESGMPKERFSAEFPKEGPSILRIQQVVRGDSAAYFCASSLERETFGQGTRLTVV.

The chain carries TRBV19 and TRBJ1-2, with D unresolved. Germline V CDR1 and CDR2: LNHDA, SQIVND (reference sequence). Trimming left V 7 bases short and J 4 bases short, with 16 bases between. CDR3 length: 14 residues. The DNA for the CDR3 is TGTGCCAGTAATCACGCGGGCGAGGTCTATGGCTACACCTTC. Its translation is CASNHAGEVYGYTF.

The chain uses TRBV18 and TRBJ1-1; no firm D call. The germline gives CDR1 KGHSH, CDR2 LQKENI. The V end was cut by 6 bases, the J end by 6 bases, with 17 bases between. The CDR3 is 14 residues long. This CDR3 reads CASSLSGISAEAFF. In DNA form, the CDR3 reads TGTGCCAGCTCCCTTTCCGGGATTTCCGCTGAAGCTTTCTTT.

The V gene is TRBV5-1, the J gene TRBJ1-3; weak D call: TRBD1 (5 bases). Germline V gives CDR1 SGHRS, CDR2 YFSETQ. V was shortened by 0 bases and J by 0 bases, with 7 bases between the two germline ends. The CDR3 extends over 15 amino acids. The CDR3 loop reads CASSLGGASGNTIYF. Written as DNA, the CDR3 is TGCGCCAGCAGCTTGGGTGGGGCCTCTGGAAACACCATATATTTT.

The gene calls are TRBV2 and TRBJ2-6, with 10 positions matching TRBD1. The CDR3 sequence is 16 residues long. Unmatched junction bases numbered 5, after V lost 9 bases and J lost 0 bases. Germline CDR1 and CDR2: SNHLY and FYNNEI. CDR3 residues: CASNGQGGSGANVLTF. The CDR3 region has the DNA TGTGCCAGTAACGGACAGGGGGGCTCTGGGGCCAACGTCCTGACTTTC.

The J gene is TRBJ2-7, the V gene TRBV19; D not resolved. CDR1 and CDR2 from the germline V gene are LNHDA and SQIVND (reference sequence). V lost 5 bases to trimming and J lost 2 bases, with 16 bases between them. The CDR3 consists of 15 residues. CDR3 sequence (DNA): TGTGCCAGTAGTCTACGCCCGGACGGTCCCTACGAGCAGTACTTC. It encodes CASSLRPDGPYEQYF.

The J gene is TRBJ2-7, the V gene TRBV30; 8 bases fit TRBD1. With V trimmed by 4 bases and J by 5 bases, 10 bases remained unmatched. The CDR3 contains 14 residues. In germline, CDR1 is GTSNPN, CDR2 SVGIG (reference sequence). CDR3 region: CAWNPGTGGNEQYF. CDR3 sequence (DNA): TGTGCCTGGAACCCCGGGACAGGCGGGAACGAGCAGTACTTC.

This sequence joins TRBV5-4 and TRBJ2-4; no clear D. The length of the CDR3 is 16 residues. V dropped 0 bases and J dropped 0 bases, with 10 bases sitting between them. CDR1 is SGHNT, CDR2 YYREEE, per germline (reference sequence). CDR3 coding DNA: TGTGCCAGCAGCTTGGTGCCCCAGCGAGCCAAAAACATTCAGTACTTC. It specifies CASSLVPQRAKNIQYF.

The chain joins TRBV18 to TRBJ1-6; TRBD1 matches at 7 bases. Trimming removed 1 base from V and 3 bases from J; junction bases left unmatched: 3. Germline-derived CDR1 and CDR2 are KGHSH and LQKENI. The CDR3 loop spans 16 amino acids. The CDR3 coding sequence is TGTGCCAGCTCACCACGTACAGGGGACTATAATTCACCCCTCCACTTT. This sequence encodes CASSPRTGDYNSPLHF.

For this clone: Other DNA sequences in this sample translate to the same CDR3. The rearrangement uses TRBV7-2 and TRBJ2-7; no definite D call. This CDR3 region has 12 residues. Germline lookup yields CDR1 SGHTA and CDR2 FQGNSA. Trimming removed 5 bases from V and 1 base from J, with 6 bases in between. Written as DNA, the CDR3 is TGTGCCAGCAGCCGTCAGTCCTACGAGCAGTACTTC. Encoded protein: CASSRQSYEQYF.

The V call is TRBV5-1, the J call TRBJ1-1, with D perhaps matching TRBD1 (6 bases). Germline V gene lookup returns CDR1 SGHRS and CDR2 YFSETQ. V was shortened by 0 bases and J by 1 base, with 10 bases between the two germline ends. The CDR3 loop spans 15 amino acids. In DNA, the CDR3 is TGCGCCAGCAGCTTGGAGGGACACAGGAACACTGAAGCTTTCTTT. Its protein is CASSLEGHRNTEAFF.

The rearrangement uses TRBV5-4 and TRBJ1-2; D unclear. V lost 0 bases and J 1 base, leaving 10 bases between the germline ends. The CDR3 is made up of 15 amino acids. The germline gives CDR1 SGHNT, CDR2 YYREEE (reference sequence). The CDR3 nucleotides are TGTGCCAGCAGCTTGGGTCTCAGTCTTAACTATGGCTACACCTTC. Protein product: CASSLGLSLNYGYTF.

V usage is TRBV18 and J usage is TRBJ1-4, with TRBD1 as a possible D gene (5 bases). Germline CDR1 is KGHSH and CDR2 is LQKENI. V was clipped by 2 bases and J by 5 bases, with 12 bases between them. The CDR3 has 15 residues. CDR3 in DNA: TGTGCCAGCTCACCAGGGCAGGGCCCCAATGAAAAACTGTTTTTT. Translating gives CASSPGQGPNEKLFF.

This clone was detected only once. This chain joins TRBV6-6 and TRBJ1-5; no clear D. CDR1 is MNHNY, CDR2 SVGAGI, per germline (reference sequence). The CDR3 has 14 residues. The V gene lost 2 bases and the J gene lost 5 bases, with 10 bases spanning the gap. The CDR3, as DNA: TGTGCCAGCAGTTACGGCCGGTACCATCAGCCCCAGCATTTT. Translation gives CASSYGRYHQPQHF.

This sequence joins TRBV11-2 and TRBJ2-5; D may be TRBD2 (7 bases). Per the germline V gene, CDR1 is SGHAT and CDR2 is FQNNGV. V lost 5 bases and J lost 1, with 14 bases in between. The CDR3 contains 15 residues. The DNA of the CDR3 is TGTGCCAGCAGCCCAAACCGGGGGGCCCAAGAGACCCAGTACTTC. This sequence encodes CASSPNRGAQETQYF.

The chain joins TRBV28 to TRBJ1-2; the match to TRBD1 covers 8 bases. J lost 0 bases, V lost 7 bases, and 10 bases had no gene match. The CDR3 sequence is 16 residues long. Germline V CDR1 and CDR2: MDHEN, SYDVKM. CDR3 DNA: TGTGCCAGCACCCTCCCGGGACAGGTTTCTAACTATGGCTACACCTTC. Translated: CASTLPGQVSNYGYTF.